The rows below give T cell receptor beta chains drawn from one sample of a study of T cell changes during pregnancy in multiple sclerosis. Profiled with immunoSEQ multiplex PCR; TCRdb holds only in-frame clones, not every one. The sample lists about 42,000 clones, 84% occurring once. Sequenced material: CD4+ T cells from peripheral blood mononuclear cells, taken before pregnancy. The receptors were gathered from a female donor with multiple sclerosis, enrolled in a pregnancy study. CDR3s include the opening cysteine and the closing phenylalanine or tryptophan. Fields, in order: V gene, D gene, J gene, clone size, CDR3 protein, CDR3 DNA. The D gene is left open where the match is weak. Size values are once, few and many counts, or a class for expanded clones, and some rows have none.

TRBV30	TRBD2	TRBJ2-1	-	CAWRGSGRALNEQFF	TGTGCCTGGAGGGGGAGCGGGAGGGCCCTGAATGAGCAGTTCTTC
TRBV2	-	TRBJ2-1	-	CASGLAVGYNEQFF	TGTGCCAGCGGACTGGCGGTGGGATACAATGAGCAGTTCTTC
TRBV29-1	-	TRBJ1-2	-	CSVNQGYGYTF	TGCAGCGTTAACCAGGGCTATGGCTACACCTTC
TRBV11-2	-	TRBJ2-7	many	CASSPLGGPSSYEQYF	TGTGCCAGCAGCCCACTGGGGGGGCCTAGCTCCTACGAGCAGTACTTC
TRBV27	TRBD2	TRBJ2-7	-	CASSITSVLLYEQYF	TGTGCCAGCAGTATTACTAGCGTTCTCCTCTACGAGCAGTACTTC
TRBV19	-	TRBJ1-4	-	CASSIFGRAAATNEKLFF	TGTGCCAGTAGTATATTCGGGAGGGCGGCAGCAACTAATGAAAAACTGTTTTTT
TRBV14	-	TRBJ2-3	-	CASSPGGSDTQYF	TGTGCCAGCAGCCCCGGAGGGTCAGATACGCAGTATTTT
TRBV27	-	TRBJ1-1	-	CASSFSPGMNTEAFF	TGTGCCAGCAGTTTTTCTCCAGGTATGAACACTGAAGCTTTCTTT
TRBV7-2	TRBD2	TRBJ2-3	-	CASSFTGGPRDTQYF	TGTGCCAGCAGCTTTACGGGGGGGCCTAGGGATACGCAGTATTTT
TRBV10-3	-	TRBJ2-2	-	CAIRRGGEQGGELFF	TGTGCCATCCGAAGGGGGGGAGAGCAGGGCGGGGAGCTGTTTTTT
TRBV30	-	TRBJ1-1	-	CAWSGTRAFF	TGTGCCTGGAGTGGGACAAGAGCTTTCTTT
TRBV7-9	-	TRBJ1-1	-	CASSPGQTRAEAFF	TGTGCCAGCAGCCCCGGACAGACTCGAGCTGAAGCTTTCTTT
TRBV5-5	TRBD2	TRBJ2-7	-	CASSWLAGPYEQYF	TGTGCCAGCAGCTGGCTAGCGGGGCCCTACGAGCAGTACTTC
TRBV7-6	TRBD1	TRBJ2-2	-	CASSFWDRNTGELFF	TGTGCCAGCAGCTTTTGGGACAGAAACACCGGGGAGCTGTTTTTT
TRBV5-1	-	TRBJ1-5	medium-sized	CASSPEGQNQPQHF	TGCGCCAGCAGTCCGGAGGGGCAGAATCAGCCCCAGCATTTT
TRBV29-1	TRBD1	TRBJ1-2	once	CSVSVGQGFGYTF	TGCAGCGTTTCTGTAGGACAGGGGTTCGGCTACACCTTC
TRBV19	-	TRBJ1-2	-	CASSIQGQGKLENYGYTF	TGTGCCAGTAGTATCCAGGGGCAGGGGAAACTTGAGAACTATGGCTACACCTTC
TRBV18	TRBD1	TRBJ2-7	-	CASSPGTAGTLNEQYF	TGTGCCAGCTCACCCGGGACAGCCGGGACCCTTAACGAGCAGTACTTC
TRBV27	-	TRBJ1-5	-	CASSLVPGFNQPQHF	TGTGCCAGCAGTTTGGTCCCAGGGTTCAATCAGCCCCAGCATTTT
TRBV6-5	-	TRBJ2-1	-	CASAWGRSNEQFF	TGTGCCAGCGCTTGGGGGCGAAGCAATGAGCAGTTCTTC
TRBV7-9	-	TRBJ1-2	-	CASSLYLVEGYYGYTF	TGTGCCAGCAGCCTATACCTGGTGGAGGGCTACTATGGCTACACCTTC
TRBV10-3	-	TRBJ2-5	-	CAISPGGGGQETQYF	TGTGCCATCAGTCCCGGAGGGGGAGGGCAAGAGACCCAGTACTTC
TRBV30	TRBD2	TRBJ2-5	-	CAWSVKREDETQYF	TGTGCCTGGAGTGTCAAGCGGGAGGACGAGACCCAGTACTTC
TRBV7-3	TRBD1	TRBJ2-2	-	CASSLTGDRARAGELFF	TGTGCCAGCAGCTTAACGGGGGACAGGGCGAGGGCCGGGGAGCTGTTTTTT
TRBV7-9	-	TRBJ1-6	-	CASSSGQNNSPLHF	TGTGCCAGCAGCTCAGGACAGAACAATTCACCCCTCCACTTT
TRBV15	TRBD2	TRBJ2-5	-	CATSRGWEGPETQYF	TGTGCCACCAGCCGGGGGTGGGAGGGCCCTGAGACCCAGTACTTC
TRBV5-8	-	TRBJ1-6	-	CASSLGQINSPLHF	TGTGCCAGCAGCTTGGGGCAGATTAATTCACCCCTCCACTTT
TRBV29-1	-	TRBJ2-3	-	CSAGGQGTDTQYF	TGCAGCGCCGGAGGGCAGGGAACAGATACGCAGTATTTT
TRBV7-9	-	TRBJ1-2	-	CASSLGRARGYTF	TGTGCCAGCAGCTTAGGGAGGGCTCGGGGCTACACCTTC
TRBV19	TRBD1	TRBJ1-5	-	CASRLEGATQPQHF	TGTGCCAGTAGGCTGGAGGGGGCCACCCAGCCCCAGCATTTT
TRBV19	-	TRBJ2-2	-	CASRIGGDTGELFF	TGTGCCAGTAGGATAGGGGGGGACACCGGGGAGCTGTTTTTT
TRBV19	TRBD1	TRBJ1-4	once	CASSILRGQGDEKLFF	TGTGCCAGTAGTATCCTGAGGGGACAGGGAGACGAAAAACTGTTTTTT
TRBV5-8	TRBD1	TRBJ1-4	-	CASSLGQGALMEKLFF	TGTGCCAGCAGCTTGGGGCAGGGGGCTTTAATGGAAAAACTGTTTTTT
TRBV7-8	-	TRBJ2-7	-	CASSLRWRRSSYEQYF	TGTGCCAGCAGCTTAAGGTGGAGACGAAGCTCCTACGAGCAGTACTTC
TRBV7-8	TRBD2	TRBJ2-1	-	CASSRISGSSYNEQFF	TGTGCCAGCAGCAGAATAAGCGGGAGCTCCTACAATGAGCAGTTCTTC
TRBV30	-	TRBJ2-7	-	CAWSLGQGGSEQYF	TGTGCCTGGAGTCTGGGGCAGGGAGGTTCCGAGCAGTACTTC
TRBV6-6	-	TRBJ2-1	-	CASSQITEQGGSVFF	TGTGCCAGCAGTCAGATCACCGAACAGGGAGGGAGTGTGTTCTTC
TRBV5-6	-	TRBJ1-1	-	CASSYSTEAFF	TGTGCCAGCAGCTACTCCACTGAAGCTTTCTTT
TRBV5-1	-	TRBJ1-1	few	CASSIRPGAQGEAFF	TGCGCCAGCAGTATCCGGCCTGGCGCCCAGGGTGAAGCTTTCTTT
TRBV11-2	TRBD2	TRBJ2-1	few	CASSLLLADHNEQFF	TGTGCCAGCAGCTTACTTCTAGCGGACCACAATGAGCAGTTCTTC